The clone carrying this TCR beta chain was observed many times. What it binds is unknown. The CDR3 covers 16 residues. Deletions cut 1 base from V and 0 bases from J, with 10 bases between. The V gene's germline CDR1 is SGHTA and CDR2 FQGNSA. Amplified TCR beta CDR3 regions derived from RNA transcripts. The HTBI primer set served for first-round RT-PCR of the TCR CDR3. TCRdb reprocessed the multiplex PCR reads via MiXCR and lists one record per CDR3 protein. In the table there are 400,000 or so distinct CDR3 sequences, roughly 15% of which are singletons. This entry belongs to a study of T cells in Graves' hyperthyroidism and ophthalmopathy. General study points: A median 6.5 months before onset, the model predicted ophthalmopathy. A model using 13 V-J features told ophthalmopathy apart from stable hyperthyroidism.

The gene calls are TRBV7-2 and TRBJ2-1, with D uncertain. This sequence originates from a woman aged 30 to 39 with Graves' ophthalmopathy. The sample comprised blood. The CDR3 coding sequence is TGTGCCAGCAGCTTAGGGCTCTTAAGCTCCTACAATGAGCAGTTCTTC. Protein sequence: CASSLGLLSSYNEQFF.